This T cell receptor (beta chain) was retrieved from a study of shared clonotypes between healthy human individuals. Study-wide results and caveats: Naive CD4 clonotypes overlapped across a few donors at around 4.8%. Sequencing depth was expected to affect clonotype sharing among donors.

CD45RO negativity and positive selection for CCR7 defined naive CD8 cells, a population that excluded terminally differentiated effector memory CD45RA+ cells. As regards this clone: Its antigen is not identified.

The CDR3 contains 16 residues. J was trimmed by 0 bases and V by 2 bases; bases with no gene match: 7. The germline V gene has CDR1 MDHEN and CDR2 SYDVKM. Each subset's genomic DNA was split evenly across several immunoSEQ plates. Authors' analysis steps: ImmunoSEQ yielded junction-only sequences lacking quality scores, so filtering differed. Sequencing used immunoSEQ multiplex PCR; TCRdb keeps in-frame clones, though not all of them. V and J calls and clone size are given by that table; D and trimming were obtained from the DNA. Of about 2,200,000 clones in the sample, just over 90% are singletons; the top ten hold more than 1.5%.

Sequenced sample: naive CD8+ T cells from PBMCs. The J gene is TRBJ2-7, the V gene TRBV28; 7 bases are a match to TRBD2. The receptor comes from a man younger than 30 in good health. Some clones in this sample may be carry-over from other donors' samples. The CDR3 nucleotides are TGTGCCAGCAGTTTACTGTTTCGCGGGAGCTCCTACGAGCAGTACTTC. Protein product: CASSLLFRGSSYEQYF.